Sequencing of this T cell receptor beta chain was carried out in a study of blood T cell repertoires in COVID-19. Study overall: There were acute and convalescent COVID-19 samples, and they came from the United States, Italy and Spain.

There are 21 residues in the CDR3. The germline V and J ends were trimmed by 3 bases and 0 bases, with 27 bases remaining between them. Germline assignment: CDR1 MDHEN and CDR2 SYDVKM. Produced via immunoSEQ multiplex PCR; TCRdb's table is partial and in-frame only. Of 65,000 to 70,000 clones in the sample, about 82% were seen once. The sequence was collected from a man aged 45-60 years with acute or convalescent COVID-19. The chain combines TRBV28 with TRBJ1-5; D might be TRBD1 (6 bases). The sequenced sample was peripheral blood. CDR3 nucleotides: TGTGCCAGCAGTTTTAATCGGGTAAACAGGGAACCCCGACATAGCAATCAGCCCCAGCATTTT. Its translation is CASSFNRVNREPRHSNQPQHF.